A single sample gave rise to the 11 T cell receptor beta chains below, sequenced in a study of identical twins. One entry per CDR3 protein, called by TCRdb with MiXCR from the 5' RACE reads. Of 350,000 or so distinct CDR3 sequences listed, about 12% are singletons. These data were likewise used in another study, on yellow fever vaccine responses in identical twins.

Source material: CD8+ T cells sorted from blood. These receptor sequences come from a woman under 30 in good health.

This clonotype was seen ten or more times. The chain couples TRBV29-1 to TRBJ2-1; tentative D call: TRBD2 (5 bases). Germline lookup yields CDR1 SQVTM and CDR2 ANQGSEA. Trimming shortened V by 3 bases and J by 0 bases, and 9 bases separated the two germline ends. The CDR3 has 14 residues. DNA of the CDR3: TGCAGCGTTGACGAGGGAAGCTCCTACAATGAGCAGTTCTTC. Protein: CSVDEGSSYNEQFF.

Only a few counts were recorded for this clonotype. The chain uses TRBV7-8 and TRBJ2-1; D gene uncertain. This CDR3 region has 15 residues. V lost 1 base to trimming and J lost 0 bases, with 7 bases between them. Germline CDR1 is SGHVS and CDR2 is FQNEAQ. CDR3 sequence: CASSLDISSYNEQFF. In DNA, the CDR3 is TGTGCCAGCAGCTTAGACATAAGCTCCTACAATGAGCAGTTCTTC. Based on the CDR3 plus reference TRBV7-8 and TRBJ2-1, the full variable domain is GAGVSQSPRYKVAKRGQDVALRCDPISGHVSLFWYQQALGQGPEFLTYFQNEAQLDKSGLPSDRFFAERPEGSVSTLKIQRTQQEDSAVYLCASSLDISSYNEQFFGPGTRLTVL.

This clonotype was seen a handful of times. This chain connects TRBV14 to TRBJ2-3; 9 bases are a match to TRBD1. This CDR3 contains 18 residues. Germline CDR1 is SGHDN and CDR2 is FVKESK. V was pared by 4 bases and J by 6 bases, with 17 bases of the junction left unmatched. CDR3 sequence: CASSPTDVQGAAQDTQYF. The CDR3 coding sequence is TGTGCCAGCAGCCCAACCGACGTACAGGGGGCCGCCCAGGATACGCAGTATTTT.

This clonotype was seen only a few times. This sequence joins TRBV7-9 and TRBJ2-3, with TRBD2 matching 10 bases. Looked up from germline, CDR1 is SEHNR and CDR2 is FQNEAQ (reference sequence). This CDR3 is 17 amino acids long. V was clipped by 5 bases and J by 4 bases; unmatched bases: 12. The CDR3 here is CASSPELAGELADTQYF. CDR3 DNA sequence: TGTGCCAGCAGCCCCGAGCTAGCGGGAGAGTTGGCAGATACGCAGTATTTT.

This clonotype was recorded many times. The chain links TRBV29-1 to TRBJ2-7, with 9 bases matching TRBD1. CDR1 and CDR2 (germline): SQVTM, ANQGSEA. The V gene end was trimmed by 0 bases and the J gene end by 3 bases; junction bases not matched to a gene: 3. The CDR3 spans 14 residues. CDR3 amino acids: CSVEDRDRVYEQYV. The CDR3 nucleotides read TGCAGCGTTGAAGATCGGGACAGGGTCTACGAGCAGTACGTC.

There are many counts of this clonotype. V gene TRBV11-2 combines with J gene TRBJ2-1, with 12 bases matching TRBD2. After removal of 6 bases from V and 0 bases from J, the junction contained 12 bases not matched to a gene. Germline lookup yields CDR1 SGHAT and CDR2 FQNNGV. This CDR3 region has 19 residues. The CDR3 is CASRYRLAGAQSSYNEQFF. CDR3 bases: TGTGCCAGCAGATACCGACTAGCGGGGGCCCAGAGCTCCTACAATGAGCAGTTCTTC.

This clonotype showed up just a few times. The chain links TRBV4-1 to TRBJ2-6; a possible D gene is TRBD1 (6 bases). The CDR3 is made up of 17 amino acids. CDR1 is MGHRA and CDR2 is YSYEKL in the germline V gene. V dropped 4 bases and J dropped 0 bases, with 13 bases sitting between them. In DNA form, the CDR3 reads TGCGCCAGCAGCCCCTTGGACAGAAGCTCTGGGGCCAACGTCCTGACTTTC. The encoded protein is CASSPLDRSSGANVLTF.

The table lists this clonotype with a few counts. V is TRBV3-1 and J is TRBJ2-3; 9 bases are a match to TRBD1. This CDR3 comprises 15 residues. Germline-derived CDR1 and CDR2 are LGHDT and YNNKEL (reference sequence). V trimming: 6 bases; J trimming: 4 bases; junction bases outside the gene matches: 8. CDR3 nucleotide sequence: TGTGCCAGCAGGTACACAGGGGGCAACGCAGATACGCAGTATTTT. Protein product: CASRYTGGNADTQYF.

This clonotype appeared a few times. The V gene is TRBV2, the J gene TRBJ2-7; a possible D gene is TRBD2 (6 bases). Germline lookup yields CDR1 SNHLY and CDR2 FYNNEI. CDR3 length equals 17 residues. V lost 4 bases, J lost 3 bases, and 22 bases lay in between. The CDR3 region is CASSAPGLLYYLYEQYF. Written as DNA, the CDR3 is TGTGCCAGCAGTGCACCGGGACTCCTTTACTACCTCTACGAGCAGTACTTC. Combining the CDR3 with reference TRBV2 and TRBJ2-7 gives the whole variable domain EPEVTQTPSHQVTQMGQEVILRCVPISNHLYFYWYRQILGQKVEFLVSFYNNEISEKSEIFDDQFSVERPDGSNFTLKIRSTKLEDSAMYFCASSAPGLLYYLYEQYFGPGTRLTVT.

This clonotype was detected a few times. J is TRBJ1-2 and V is TRBV11-2; D unclear. CDR3 size: 15 residues. V lost 0 bases, J lost 5 bases, and 13 bases lay in between. Germline V CDR1 and CDR2: SGHAT, FQNNGV. The CDR3 protein is CASSLDFDGVYGYTF. The CDR3 DNA reads TGTGCCAGCAGCTTAGATTTTGACGGCGTTTATGGCTACACCTTC.

The chain uses TRBV12-3 or TRBV12-4 and TRBJ1-1, with D possibly matching TRBD1 (5 bases). V lost 5 bases, J lost 11 bases, and 15 bases lay in between. The length of the CDR3 is 12 residues. The CDR3 bases are TGTGCCAGCAGTGGGGGGATCCCTGGGGCTTTCTTT. It specifies CASSGGIPGAFF.